The sequence of this TCR beta chain was determined in a study of human T cells and chemical hapten exposure. Time point described: pre-sensitization, week 0. Described treatment: therapeutic diphenylcyclopropenone sensitization with weekly scalp DPC. Each CDR3 protein is one row after TCRdb ran MiXCR on the RACE reads. The table lists some 110,000 distinct CDR3 sequences, approximately 12% of them singletons. The source material was whole blood, sampled in connection with sensitization to the hapten diphenylcyclopropenone (DPC). This TCR derives from a woman in her fifties or sixties with alopecia areata. Some clones in this sample may be carry-over from other donors' samples.

DNA of the CDR3: TGTGCCAGCTCACAACTCGGGTGGGGCCCCTACGAGCAGTACTTC. It encodes CASSQLGWGPYEQYF. The chain couples TRBV18 to TRBJ2-7; D is possibly TRBD1 (5 bases). The CDR3 runs 15 residues. Trimming left V 4 bases short and J 2 bases short, with 15 bases between. In germline, CDR1 is KGHSH, CDR2 LQKENI.